The 27 T cell receptor beta chains listed next were all sequenced from one sample in a study of blood T cell repertoires in COVID-19. Produced via immunoSEQ multiplex PCR; TCRdb's table is partial and in-frame only. The sample yields tens of thousands of clones, approximately 87% seen once. The sequenced sample consisted of peripheral blood. The origin of the receptors is a man aged 50-60 years with active or convalescent COVID-19.

The chain links TRBV19 to TRBJ2-3; TRBD1 agrees at 9 bases. CDR1 and CDR2 from the germline V gene are LNHDA and SQIVND (reference sequence). This CDR3 is built from 16 residues. J was trimmed by 4 bases and V by 4 bases; bases with no gene match: 9. This CDR3 reads CASSSGGQGLPDTQYF. CDR3 sequence (DNA): TGTGCCAGTAGTAGTGGAGGACAGGGGTTGCCAGATACGCAGTATTTT.

The chain links TRBV5-1 to TRBJ1-4; 8 bases match TRBD1. The CDR3 has 16 residues. CDR1 is SGHRS and CDR2 is YFSETQ in the germline V gene. Losses at the gene ends were 0 bases for V and 8 bases for J; bases not matched to a gene: 9. The CDR3 loop reads CASSLALQGGDEKLFF. The CDR3, as DNA: TGCGCCAGCAGCTTGGCCTTACAGGGGGGAGACGAAAAACTGTTTTTT.

The rearrangement uses TRBV28 and TRBJ2-1; 7 bases map to TRBD2. Looked up from germline, CDR1 is MDHEN and CDR2 is SYDVKM. The CDR3 totals 15 residues. Germline trimming cut 3 bases from V and 7 bases from J; bases unmatched to any gene: 9. CDR3 loop: CASSFGGMGGNEQFF. DNA for the CDR3: TGTGCCAGCAGTTTCGGCGGGATGGGGGGGAATGAGCAGTTCTTC.

CDR3 coding DNA: TGTGCCAGTAGTATCCCCAGAGACAGGAGAGCCAAAAACATTCAGTACTTC. Translating it yields CASSIPRDRRAKNIQYF. V usage is TRBV19 and J usage is TRBJ2-4; D perhaps matches TRBD1 (6 bases). V lost 3 bases to trimming and J lost 0 bases, with 15 bases between them. The CDR3 extends over 17 amino acids. Germline assignment: CDR1 LNHDA and CDR2 SQIVND (reference sequence). The variable domain in full, with the rest retrieved from reference TRBV19 and TRBJ2-4, is DGGITQSPKYLFRKEGQNVTLSCEQNLNHDAMYWYRQDPGQGLRLIYYSQIVNDFQKGDIAEGYSVSREKKESFPLTVTSAQKNPTAFYLCASSIPRDRRAKNIQYFGAGTRLSVL.

CDR3 nucleotide sequence: TGTGCCAGCAGCCTAACAGGGGGCAATCAGCCCCAGCATTTT. It codes for CASSLTGGNQPQHF. The rearrangement joins TRBV7-9 to TRBJ1-5; 7 positions match TRBD1. Germline V gives CDR1 SEHNR, CDR2 FQNEAQ (reference sequence). The CDR3 sequence is 14 residues long. V was clipped by 5 bases and J by 2 bases; unmatched bases: 3.

The chain has TRBV30 and TRBJ2-7; 8 bases align to TRBD2. V lost 1 base and J lost 2; bases outside the gene matches: 4. CDR1 is GTSNPN, CDR2 SVGIG, per germline (reference sequence). The CDR3 spans 14 residues. CDR3 coding DNA: TGTGCCTGGAGTGCACTAGCGGATACCTACGAGCAGTACTTC. As protein: CAWSALADTYEQYF.

In the case of this clone: It is likely a read error, because the conserved phenylalanine at the end of the CDR3 is missing. No DNA is shown, since the ends of the CDR3 on it are uncertain; the CDR3 is the one TCRdb lists. V usage is TRBV5-6 and J usage is TRBJ2-7; TRBD2, the D gene given by the table, was not confirmed from the DNA. The CDR3 spans 12 amino acids, including both terminal residues. The germline V gene encodes CDR1 SGHDT and CDR2 YYEEEE. CDR3 amino acids: CASSRLAGVPSI.

This clone appeared once. This chain uses TRBV11-2 with TRBJ2-5, with TRBD1 identical over 10 bases. The V gene's germline CDR1 is SGHAT and CDR2 FQNNGV. V lost 1 base to trimming and J lost 1 base; unmatched junction nucleotides: 3. CDR3 length: 16 residues. CDR3 bases: TGTGCCAGCAGCTTAGTATGGACAGGGGGCCAAGAGACCCAGTACTTC. It codes for CASSLVWTGGQETQYF.

The V call is TRBV14, the J call TRBJ1-1, with 7 positions matching TRBD1. The J segment lost 4 bases and the V segment lost 3 bases, leaving 8 bases of the junction unmatched. Germline CDR1 and CDR2: SGHDN and FVKESK. The CDR3 loop spans 15 amino acids. CDR3 protein: CASSQADRWSTEAFF. The CDR3 coding sequence is TGTGCCAGCAGCCAGGCGGACAGGTGGAGCACTGAAGCTTTCTTT.

The chain uses TRBV18 and TRBJ2-1, with a weak D call TRBD2 (6 bases). Trimming took off 4 bases at V and 4 bases at J, with 14 bases between the two ends. Per the germline V gene, CDR1 is KGHSH and CDR2 is LQKENI. CDR3 length equals 15 residues. CDR3: CASSLPASEYNEQFF. The CDR3 DNA sequence: TGTGCCAGCTCACTCCCGGCTAGCGAATACAATGAGCAGTTCTTC.

This clone was picked up one time. The chain is built from TRBV29-1 and TRBJ2-1; D possibly corresponds to TRBD2 (6 bases). The CDR3 runs to 16 residues. V lost 5 bases to trimming and J lost 1 base, with 18 bases between them. Germline V gene lookup returns CDR1 SQVTM and CDR2 ANQGSEA. In DNA form, the CDR3 reads TGCAGCGTTCAACCGCGTAGCGGTGAGTCCTACAATGAGCAGTTCTTC. Translating it yields CSVQPRSGESYNEQFF.

This chain connects TRBV5-1 to TRBJ2-1; tentatively, D is TRBD1 (6 bases). Germline V gene data show CDR1 as SGHRS and CDR2 as YFSETQ. This CDR3 comprises 15 residues. Trimming took off 4 bases at V and 4 bases at J, with 15 bases between the two ends. The CDR3 coding sequence is TGCGCCAGCAGCCATGGACAGCCGTTATACAATGAGCAGTTCTTC. Translating gives CASSHGQPLYNEQFF.

This clone was counted only a few times. J is TRBJ2-1 and V is TRBV9; possibly TRBD1 for D (6 bases). Trimming pared 4 bases from V and 0 bases from J, leaving 8 bases between. The CDR3 is 14 amino acids. CDR1 is SGDLS and CDR2 is YYNGEE in the germline V gene. DNA of the CDR3: TGTGCCAGCAGCCCAGGGGCCTCCTACAATGAGCAGTTCTTC. Protein product: CASSPGASYNEQFF.

This clone was seen only once. The chain has TRBV7-2 and TRBJ2-7; 7 positions match TRBD2. J was trimmed by 7 bases and V by 5 bases; bases with no gene match: 14. The CDR3 is 15 residues long. Germline CDR1 SGHTA, CDR2 FQGNSA. The CDR3 sequence is CASSPRGGGPLEQYF. CDR3 nucleotides: TGTGCCAGCAGCCCTAGAGGCGGGGGTCCCTTGGAGCAGTACTTC.

V gene TRBV18 combines with J gene TRBJ2-5; 8 nucleotides match TRBD2. Germline CDR1 reads KGHSH; CDR2 reads LQKENI. The V gene end was trimmed by 2 bases and the J gene end by 5 bases; junction bases not matched to a gene: 1. This CDR3 is built from 13 residues. CDR3: CASSPGLAETQYF. The DNA for the CDR3 is TGTGCCAGCTCACCAGGACTAGCTGAGACCCAGTACTTC. Together with reference TRBV18 and TRBJ2-5, the CDR3 gives the full variable domain: NAGVMQNPRHLVRRRGQEARLRCSPMKGHSHVYWYRQLPEEGLKFMVYLQKENIIDESGMPKERFSAEFPKEGPSILRIQQVVRGDSAAYFCASSPGLAETQYFGPGTRLLVL.

J is TRBJ2-3 and V is TRBV28, with 9 bases matching TRBD2. The CDR3 covers 15 residues. V shed 6 bases, J shed 4 bases, and the junction held 8 bases outside the gene matches. Germline V CDR1 and CDR2: MDHEN, SYDVKM. The CDR3 sequence is CASSPGGGAADTQYF. The DNA for the CDR3 is TGTGCCAGCAGCCCCGGCGGGGGGGCTGCAGATACGCAGTATTTT. Looking up the rest from reference TRBV28 and TRBJ2-3 gives the full variable domain: DVKVTQSSRYLVKRTGEKVFLECVQDMDHENMFWYRQDPGLGLRLIYFSYDVKMKEKGDIPEGYSVSREKKERFSLILESASTNQTSMYLCASSPGGGAADTQYFGPGTRLTVL.

The chain is built from TRBV28 and TRBJ2-7; possibly TRBD1 for D (5 bases). The CDR3 sequence is 14 residues long. Germline CDR1 is MDHEN and CDR2 is SYDVKM. V was clipped by 5 bases and J by 5 bases, with 16 bases between them. The CDR3 bases are TGTGCCAGCAGTACCGATGCGGACATCCACGAGCAGTACTTC. Protein product: CASSTDADIHEQYF. Using reference TRBV28 and TRBJ2-7 for the parts outside the CDR3, the full variable domain is DVKVTQSSRYLVKRTGEKVFLECVQDMDHENMFWYRQDPGLGLRLIYFSYDVKMKEKGDIPEGYSVSREKKERFSLILESASTNQTSMYLCASSTDADIHEQYFGPGTRLTVT.

This clone was found a few times. J is TRBJ2-7 and V is TRBV28, with D tentatively TRBD1 (5 bases). Trimming shortened V by 3 bases and J by 4 bases, and 7 bases separated the two germline ends. CDR3 size: 12 residues. Germline CDR1 is MDHEN and CDR2 is SYDVKM. CDR3 loop: CASSFPGYEQYF. The CDR3 bases are TGTGCCAGCAGTTTCCCAGGGTACGAGCAGTACTTC. The variable domain in full, with the rest retrieved from reference TRBV28 and TRBJ2-7, is DVKVTQSSRYLVKRTGEKVFLECVQDMDHENMFWYRQDPGLGLRLIYFSYDVKMKEKGDIPEGYSVSREKKERFSLILESASTNQTSMYLCASSFPGYEQYFGPGTRLTVT.

The V and J genes are TRBV6-5 and TRBJ2-1; possibly TRBD2 for D (5 bases). V was clipped by 6 bases and J by 0 bases, with 12 bases between them. The CDR3 spans 15 residues. Germline V gene sequence: CDR1 MNHEY, CDR2 SVGAGI. The CDR3 reads CASSHDYTSYNEQFF. Here the CDR3 DNA reads TGTGCCAGCAGCCACGACTATACCTCCTACAATGAGCAGTTCTTC.

The rearrangement joins TRBV2 to TRBJ1-5; 8 nucleotides align to TRBD1. With V trimmed by 1 base and J by 11 bases, 10 bases remained unmatched. CDR1 SNHLY and CDR2 FYNNEI come from the germline V gene. This CDR3 is 15 amino acids long. CDR3 in amino acids: CASSEVVGQARSQHF. CDR3 DNA: TGTGCCAGCAGTGAAGTGGTGGGACAGGCTCGGTCCCAGCATTTT.

The genes are TRBV11-2 and TRBJ2-2; D might be TRBD2 (5 bases). Trimming removed 3 bases at V and 0 bases at J, with 14 bases between. There are 17 residues in the CDR3. CDR1 and CDR2 from the germline V gene are SGHAT and FQNNGV. CDR3 sequence (DNA): TGTGCCAGCAGCTTCCCCCCCGGAGGCACGAACACCGGGGAGCTGTTTTTT. Translating gives CASSFPPGGTNTGELFF. The variable domain in full, with the rest retrieved from reference TRBV11-2 and TRBJ2-2, is EAGVAQSPRYKIIEKRQSVAFWCNPISGHATLYWYQQILGQGPKLLIQFQNNGVVDDSQLPKDRFSAERLKGVDSTLKIQPAKLEDSAVYLCASSFPPGGTNTGELFFGEGSRLTVL.

The chain links TRBV5-4 to TRBJ1-3; TRBD1 might be the D (5 bases). V was trimmed by 4 bases and J by 0 bases, leaving 14 bases between them. Germline V gives CDR1 SGHNT, CDR2 YYREEE (reference sequence). The CDR3 extends over 16 amino acids. CDR3 nucleotide sequence: TGTGCCAGCAGCCCTGGGACTTTCGGCTCTGGAAACACCATATATTTT. It encodes CASSPGTFGSGNTIYF. Full variable domain (missing parts from reference TRBV5-4 and TRBJ1-3): ETGVTQSPTHLIKTRGQQVTLRCSSQSGHNTVSWYQQALGQGPQFIFQYYREEENGRGNFPPRFSGLQFPNYSSELNVNALELDDSALYLCASSPGTFGSGNTIYFGEGSWLTVV.

The V gene is TRBV7-8, the J gene TRBJ2-5; D is unresolved. Trimming left V 5 bases short and J 10 bases short, with 11 bases between. CDR1 SGHVS and CDR2 FQNEAQ come from the germline V gene. The length of the CDR3 is 11 residues. In DNA form, the CDR3 reads TGTGCCAGCAGCCCTCGGTCGGTCCAGTACTTC. Amino acids: CASSPRSVQYF.

The CDR3 loop reads CATADRLSGNTIYF. For the CDR3, the DNA is TGTGCCACCGCGGACAGGCTCTCTGGAAACACCATATATTTT. The genes are TRBV24-1 and TRBJ1-3; 7 nucleotides agree with TRBD1. V lost 9 bases, J lost 0 bases, and 4 bases stayed unmatched. Germline values: CDR1 KGHDR, CDR2 SFDVKD. The CDR3 length is 14 residues.

The chain links TRBV9 to TRBJ2-1, with 9 bases fitting TRBD2. Germline CDR1 reads SGDLS; CDR2 reads YYNGEE. The CDR3 is made up of 13 amino acids. The J segment lost 10 bases and the V segment lost 1 base, leaving 3 bases of the junction unmatched. The CDR3 region is CASSVKGLAEQFF. DNA of the CDR3: TGTGCCAGCAGCGTAAAAGGACTAGCGGAGCAGTTCTTC.

The rearrangement joins TRBV30 to TRBJ2-2; TRBD1 aligns across 8 bases. Trimming cost V 0 bases and J 10 bases; bases outside gene matches: 4. The CDR3 sequence is 13 residues long. CDR1 is GTSNPN, CDR2 SVGIG, per germline (reference sequence). CDR3 in amino acids: CAWSVFRGLELFF. CDR3 DNA sequence: TGTGCCTGGAGTGTCTTCAGGGGGCTGGAGCTGTTTTTT. Full variable domain (rest looked up from reference TRBV30 and TRBJ2-2): SQTIHQWPATLVQPVGSPLSLECTVEGTSNPNLYWYRQAAGRGLQLLFYSVGIGQISSEVPQNLSASRPQDRQFILSSKKLLLSDSGFYLCAWSVFRGLELFFGEGSRLTVL.

This clone was seen a single time. This chain connects TRBV5-1 to TRBJ2-5, with D possibly being TRBD2 (5 bases). The CDR3 sequence is 16 residues long. Germline CDR1 is SGHRS and CDR2 is YFSETQ. V gave up 4 bases and J gave up 0 bases, with 16 bases separating them. In DNA, the CDR3 is TGCGCCAGCAGCCGGGGTCCGGGGAACTACCAAGAGACCCAGTACTTC. Encoded protein: CASSRGPGNYQETQYF.